The clone carrying this T cell receptor (beta chain) appeared once. From germline, CDR1 is SGHRS and CDR2 YFSETQ. The trim removed 0 bases at V and 8 bases at J, leaving 3 bases unmatched. The CDR3 covers 14 residues. In the authors' methods: Reference gene primer amplification gave nucleated cell count estimates. The data were produced by immunoSEQ multiplex PCR, yet TCRdb's version contains in-frame clones alone and is incomplete. Clone size and the V and J calls come from that table; the DNA yielded D and trimming. The sample shows about 400,000 clones, around 89% of them seen only once. These data belong to a study of blood T cell repertoires in COVID-19. Study summary: Acute-phase and convalescent COVID-19 samples originated in the United States, Italy and Spain.

Enrollees, roughly 18 to 90 years old, lived in 24 US areas. The V and J genes are TRBV5-1 and TRBJ2-7, with TRBD1 matching over 12 bases. Sequencing was carried out using PBMCs or T cells enriched from blood (not recorded which). The clonotype was recovered from a woman between 25 and 40 years old with acute COVID-19. The chain's CDR3 is CASSLGGQGAKQYF. The DNA for the CDR3 is TGCGCCAGCAGCTTGGGGGGACAGGGGGCTAAGCAGTACTTC.